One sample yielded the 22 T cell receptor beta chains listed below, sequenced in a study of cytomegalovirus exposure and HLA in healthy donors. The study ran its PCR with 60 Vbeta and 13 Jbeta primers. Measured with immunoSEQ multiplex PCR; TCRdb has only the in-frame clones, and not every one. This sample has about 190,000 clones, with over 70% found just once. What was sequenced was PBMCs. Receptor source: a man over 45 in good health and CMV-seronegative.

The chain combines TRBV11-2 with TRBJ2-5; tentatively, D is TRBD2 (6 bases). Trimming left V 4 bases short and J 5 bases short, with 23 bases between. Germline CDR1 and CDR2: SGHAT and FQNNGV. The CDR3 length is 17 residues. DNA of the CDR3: TGTGCCAGCAGCTCACAAGCCGGGACTCTAAACGGGGAGACCCAGTACTTC. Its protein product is CASSSQAGTLNGETQYF.

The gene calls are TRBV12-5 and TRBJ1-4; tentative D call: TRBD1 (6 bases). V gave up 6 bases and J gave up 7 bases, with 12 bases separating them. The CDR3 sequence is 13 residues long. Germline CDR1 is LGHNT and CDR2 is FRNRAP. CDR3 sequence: CASGQQGGEKLFF. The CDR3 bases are TGTGCTAGTGGACAACAGGGCGGTGAAAAACTGTTTTTT.

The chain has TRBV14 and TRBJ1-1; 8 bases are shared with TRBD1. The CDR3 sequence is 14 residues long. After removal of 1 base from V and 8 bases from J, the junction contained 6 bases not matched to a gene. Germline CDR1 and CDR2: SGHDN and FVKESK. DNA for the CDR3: TGTGCCAGCAGCCAAGTGGGGACAGGTGGCGAAGCTTTCTTT. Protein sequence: CASSQVGTGGEAFF.

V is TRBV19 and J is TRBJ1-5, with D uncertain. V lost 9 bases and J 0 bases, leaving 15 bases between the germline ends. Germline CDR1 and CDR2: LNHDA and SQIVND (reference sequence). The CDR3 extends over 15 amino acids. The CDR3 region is CASSGPPSSNQPQHF. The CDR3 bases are TGTGCCAGCAGCGGGCCTCCATCTAGCAATCAGCCCCAGCATTTT.

CDR3 amino acids: CASSLVRGNEKLFF. The CDR3 nucleotides are TGCGCCAGCAGCTTGGTCAGGGGAAATGAAAAACTGTTTTTT. This rearrangement joins TRBV5-1 to TRBJ1-4; D may be TRBD1 (6 bases). V was shortened by 0 bases and J by 5 bases, with 8 bases between the two germline ends. Germline assignment: CDR1 SGHRS and CDR2 YFSETQ. The CDR3 contains 14 residues.

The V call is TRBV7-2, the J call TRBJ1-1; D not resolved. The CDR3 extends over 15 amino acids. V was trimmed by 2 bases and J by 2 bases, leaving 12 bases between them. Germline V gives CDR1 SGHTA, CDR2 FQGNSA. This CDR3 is CASSLLLGGNTEAFF. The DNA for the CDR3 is TGTGCCAGCAGCTTATTGTTAGGCGGTAACACTGAAGCTTTCTTT.

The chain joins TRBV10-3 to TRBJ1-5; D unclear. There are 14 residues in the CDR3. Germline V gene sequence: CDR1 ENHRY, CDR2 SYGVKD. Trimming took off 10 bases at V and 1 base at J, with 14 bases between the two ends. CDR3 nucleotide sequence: TGTGCCACCACCGGGGAATGGAGCAATCAGCCCCAGCATTTT. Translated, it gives CATTGEWSNQPQHF.

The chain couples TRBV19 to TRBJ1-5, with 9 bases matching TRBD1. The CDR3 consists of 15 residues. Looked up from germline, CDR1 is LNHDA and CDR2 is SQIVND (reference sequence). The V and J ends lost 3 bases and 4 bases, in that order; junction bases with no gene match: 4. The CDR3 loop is CASSIDRGVNQPQHF. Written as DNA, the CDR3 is TGTGCCAGTAGTATTGACAGGGGGGTAAATCAGCCCCAGCATTTT.

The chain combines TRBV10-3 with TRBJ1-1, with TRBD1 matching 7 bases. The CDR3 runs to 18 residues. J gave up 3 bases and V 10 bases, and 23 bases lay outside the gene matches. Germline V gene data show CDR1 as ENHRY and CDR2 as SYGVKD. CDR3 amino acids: CATATRKQGGRGYTEAFF. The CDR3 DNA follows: TGTGCCACCGCAACCAGAAAACAGGGAGGCAGGGGGTACACTGAAGCTTTCTTT.

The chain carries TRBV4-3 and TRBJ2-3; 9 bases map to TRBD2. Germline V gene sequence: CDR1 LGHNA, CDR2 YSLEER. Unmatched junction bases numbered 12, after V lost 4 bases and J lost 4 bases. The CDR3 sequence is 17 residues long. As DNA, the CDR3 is TGCGCCAGCAGCCCGGTTTGGGCGGGGGGGCCTGCAGATACGCAGTATTTT. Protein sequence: CASSPVWAGGPADTQYF.

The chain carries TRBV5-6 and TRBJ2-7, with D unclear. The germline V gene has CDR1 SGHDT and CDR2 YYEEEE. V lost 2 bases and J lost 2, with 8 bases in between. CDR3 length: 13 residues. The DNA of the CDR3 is TGTGCCAGCAGCTTAACAGTAACCTACGAGCAGTACTTC. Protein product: CASSLTVTYEQYF.

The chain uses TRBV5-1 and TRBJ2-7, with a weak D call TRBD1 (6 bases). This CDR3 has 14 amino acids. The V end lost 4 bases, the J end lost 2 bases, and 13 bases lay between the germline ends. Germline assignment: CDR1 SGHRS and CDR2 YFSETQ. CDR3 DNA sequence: TGCGCCAGCAGCCCAACCGGGACAACCTACGAGCAGTACTTC. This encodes CASSPTGTTYEQYF.

CDR3 sequence (DNA): TGCGCCAGCAGCTTTTTCCGGGAGGATGAAGCTTTCTTT. Residues: CASSFFREDEAFF. This rearrangement joins TRBV5-1 to TRBJ1-1; D is unclear. The CDR3 contains 13 residues. Germline V CDR1 and CDR2: SGHRS, YFSETQ. Trimming pared 2 bases from V and 7 bases from J, leaving 12 bases between.

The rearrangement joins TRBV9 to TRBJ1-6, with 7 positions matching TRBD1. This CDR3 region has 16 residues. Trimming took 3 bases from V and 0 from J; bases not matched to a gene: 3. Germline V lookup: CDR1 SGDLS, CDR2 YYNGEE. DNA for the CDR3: TGTGCCAGCAGCGGGACAGGCAGCTCCTATAATTCACCCCTCCACTTT. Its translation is CASSGTGSSYNSPLHF.

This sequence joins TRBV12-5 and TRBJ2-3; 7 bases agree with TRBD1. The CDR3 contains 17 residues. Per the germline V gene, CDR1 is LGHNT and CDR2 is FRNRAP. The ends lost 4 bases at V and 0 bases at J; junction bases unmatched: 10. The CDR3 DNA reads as TGTGCTAGTGGTTCTCCGGGACAGAAATCTAGCACAGATACGCAGTATTTT. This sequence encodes CASGSPGQKSSTDTQYF.

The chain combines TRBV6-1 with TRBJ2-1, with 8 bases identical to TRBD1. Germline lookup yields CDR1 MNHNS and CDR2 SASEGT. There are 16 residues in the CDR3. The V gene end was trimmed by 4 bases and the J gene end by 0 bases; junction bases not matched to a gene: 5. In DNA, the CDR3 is TGTGCCAGCAGTGTCAAGGACAGGGTCTCCTACAATGAGCAGTTCTTC. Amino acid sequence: CASSVKDRVSYNEQFF.

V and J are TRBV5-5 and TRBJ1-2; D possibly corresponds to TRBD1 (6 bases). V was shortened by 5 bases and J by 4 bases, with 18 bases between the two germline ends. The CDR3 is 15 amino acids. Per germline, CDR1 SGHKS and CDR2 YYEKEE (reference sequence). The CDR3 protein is CASSPVQGPAYGYTF. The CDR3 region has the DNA TGTGCCAGCAGTCCCGTACAGGGTCCGGCCTATGGCTACACCTTC. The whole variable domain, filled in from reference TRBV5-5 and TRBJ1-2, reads DAGVTQSPTHLIKTRGQQVTLRCSPISGHKSVSWYQQVLGQGPQFIFQYYEKEERGRGNFPDRFSARQFPNYSSELNVNALLLGDSALYLCASSPVQGPAYGYTFGSGTRLTVV.

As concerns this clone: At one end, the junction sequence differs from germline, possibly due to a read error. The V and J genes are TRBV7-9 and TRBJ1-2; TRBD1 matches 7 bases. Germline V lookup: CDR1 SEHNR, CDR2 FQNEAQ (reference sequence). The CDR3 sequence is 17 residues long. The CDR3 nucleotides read TGTGCCAACAGCTTAGTGACAGGGAATCGGCGGAACTATGGCTACACCTTC. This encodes CANSLVTGNRRNYGYTF.

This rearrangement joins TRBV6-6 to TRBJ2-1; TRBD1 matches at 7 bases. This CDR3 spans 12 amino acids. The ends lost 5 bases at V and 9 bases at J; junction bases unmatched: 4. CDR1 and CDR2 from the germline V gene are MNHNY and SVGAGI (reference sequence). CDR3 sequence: CASSQGVGEQFF. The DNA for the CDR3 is TGTGCCAGCAGTCAGGGGGTTGGTGAGCAGTTCTTC.

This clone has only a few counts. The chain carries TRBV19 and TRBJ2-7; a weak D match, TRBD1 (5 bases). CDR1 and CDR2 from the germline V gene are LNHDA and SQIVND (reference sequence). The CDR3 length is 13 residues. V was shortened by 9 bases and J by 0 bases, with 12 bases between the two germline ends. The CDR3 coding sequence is TGTGCCAGCGGGCCGACAGTCTCCTACGAGCAGTACTTC. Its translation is CASGPTVSYEQYF.

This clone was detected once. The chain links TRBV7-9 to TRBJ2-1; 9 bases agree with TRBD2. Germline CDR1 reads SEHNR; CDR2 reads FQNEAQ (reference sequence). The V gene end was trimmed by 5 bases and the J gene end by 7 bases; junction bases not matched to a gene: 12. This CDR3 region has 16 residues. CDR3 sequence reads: CASSNSQRGERNEQFF. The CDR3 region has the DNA TGTGCCAGCAGCAACTCTCAGCGGGGGGAAAGGAATGAGCAGTTCTTC.

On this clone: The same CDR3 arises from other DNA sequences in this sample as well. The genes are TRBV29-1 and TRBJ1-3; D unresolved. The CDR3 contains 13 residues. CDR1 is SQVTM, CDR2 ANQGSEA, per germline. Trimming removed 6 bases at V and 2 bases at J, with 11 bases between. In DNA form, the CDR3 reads TGCAGCGTGGAGGAGGGCGCTGGAAACACCATATATTTT. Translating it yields CSVEEGAGNTIYF.